What follows are 30 T cell receptor beta chains derived from one specimen sequenced in a study of cytomegalovirus exposure and HLA in healthy donors (dated by TCRdb to about 2017). Library creation used the immunoSEQ multiplex PCR assay. A mixture of 60 forward primers for TCR Vbeta segments and 13 reverse primers for TCR Jbeta segments was used in the multiplex PCR. In its TCRdb copy, this immuneACCESS table keeps in-frame sequences only and misses some clones. Where compared with another copy, unresolved V genes explain less than half of these, and the others have no known cause. The sample data list 150,000 or so clones, and about four fifths of these were observed just once. The ten largest make up about 4% of the sample. The sample taken for sequencing was PBMCs. These receptors were taken from a man aged 50-60 years in good health and CMV-seropositive.

The chain is built from TRBV7-3 and TRBJ2-1, with 9 positions matching TRBD2. Germline V gives CDR1 SGHTA, CDR2 FQGTGA. V lost 0 bases and J lost 4; bases outside the gene matches: 1. The CDR3 covers 15 residues. The chain's CDR3 is CASSLTREGYNEQFF. CDR3 DNA sequence: TGTGCCAGCAGCTTAACGCGGGAGGGATACAATGAGCAGTTCTTC.

The chain combines TRBV14 with TRBJ2-7; D is undetermined. Germline V CDR1 and CDR2: SGHDN, FVKESK. Trimming stripped 0 bases from V and 2 bases from J, with 8 bases between. The CDR3 spans 14 residues. CDR3 sequence: CASSQDAVTYEQYF. The CDR3, as DNA: TGTGCCAGCAGCCAAGATGCGGTAACCTACGAGCAGTACTTC.

The DNA of the CDR3 is TGTGCCAGCTCTAGCGGGAGCTCCTACGAGCAGTACTTC. Translating it yields CASSSGSSYEQYF. The chain couples TRBV9 to TRBJ2-7; 10 nucleotides agree with TRBD2. CDR1 and CDR2 (germline): SGDLS, YYNGEE. J gave up 0 bases and V 7 bases, and 1 base lay outside the gene matches. The CDR3 contains 13 residues.

This chain joins TRBV11-2 and TRBJ1-6; 10 nucleotides align to TRBD1. The CDR3 covers 15 residues. CDR1 SGHAT and CDR2 FQNNGV come from the germline V gene. The V gene end was trimmed by 1 base and the J gene end by 7 bases; junction bases not matched to a gene: 1. CDR3 amino acids: CASSLGTGGNSPLHF. DNA of the CDR3: TGTGCCAGCAGCTTAGGGACAGGGGGGAATTCACCCCTCCACTTT.

About this clone: The same CDR3 also results from other DNA sequences found in this sample. The chain couples TRBV28 to TRBJ1-6; D perhaps matches TRBD1 (5 bases). With 2 bases removed from V and 10 bases from J, the gap between germline ends came to 9 bases. The CDR3 length is 13 residues. Germline loops: CDR1 MDHEN, CDR2 SYDVKM. The CDR3 spells CASSLTGGSPLHF. The CDR3 DNA reads TGTGCCAGCAGTTTAACGGGGGGGTCACCCCTCCACTTT.

J is TRBJ2-1 and V is TRBV19, with D possibly being TRBD1 (6 bases). Germline V lookup: CDR1 LNHDA, CDR2 SQIVND (reference sequence). V was shortened by 4 bases and J by 7 bases, with 8 bases between the two germline ends. The CDR3 has 12 residues. CDR3 region: CASSNRANEQFF. The CDR3 DNA sequence: TGTGCCAGTAGTAACAGGGCTAATGAGCAGTTCTTC. Combining the CDR3 with reference TRBV19 and TRBJ2-1 gives the whole variable domain DGGITQSPKYLFRKEGQNVTLSCEQNLNHDAMYWYRQDPGQGLRLIYYSQIVNDFQKGDIAEGYSVSREKKESFPLTVTSAQKNPTAFYLCASSNRANEQFFGPGTRLTVL.

The chain has TRBV19 and TRBJ1-5; 7 nucleotides agree with TRBD1. V was clipped by 7 bases and J by 0 bases; unmatched bases: 12. CDR3 length equals 17 residues. Germline lookup yields CDR1 LNHDA and CDR2 SQIVND (reference sequence). The CDR3 spells CASNFGTAYYSNQPQHF. CDR3 sequence (DNA): TGTGCCAGTAACTTTGGGACAGCATACTATAGCAATCAGCCCCAGCATTTT.

The rearrangement uses TRBV9 and TRBJ2-1; 10 positions agree with TRBD1. V shed 8 bases, J shed 2 bases, and the junction held 22 bases outside the gene matches. The CDR3 contains 20 residues. Per germline, CDR1 SGDLS and CDR2 YYNGEE. The DNA for the CDR3 is TGTGCCAGAGCTCCTAATCGGGACAGGGGAAGCCTCGGCCCCTACAATGAGCAGTTCTTC. The encoded protein is CARAPNRDRGSLGPYNEQFF. Together with reference TRBV9 and TRBJ2-1, the CDR3 gives the full variable domain: DSGVTQTPKHLITATGQRVTLRCSPRSGDLSVYWYQQSLDQGLQFLIQYYNGEERAKGNILERFSAQQFPDLHSELNLSSLELGDSALYFCARAPNRDRGSLGPYNEQFFGPGTRLTVL.

The chain links TRBV7-2 to TRBJ2-7, with 10 positions matching TRBD2. Losses at the gene ends were 3 bases for V and 2 bases for J; bases not matched to a gene: 10. The CDR3 is 17 residues long. Germline CDR1 and CDR2: SGHTA and FQGNSA. The chain's CDR3 is CASSFEWLAGAAYEQYF. The CDR3 region has the DNA TGTGCCAGCAGCTTCGAGTGGCTAGCGGGGGCCGCCTACGAGCAGTACTTC. The full variable domain, with the rest looked up from reference TRBV7-2 and TRBJ2-7, is GAGVSQSPSNKVTEKGKDVELRCDPISGHTALYWYRQSLGQGLEFLIYFQGNSAPDKSGLPSDRFSAERTGGSVSTLTIQRTQQEDSAVYLCASSFEWLAGAAYEQYFGPGTRLTVT.

The chain employs TRBV7-9 and TRBJ2-4, with a possible D match to TRBD2 (5 bases). The CDR3 runs to 15 residues. CDR1 is SEHNR and CDR2 is FQNEAQ in the germline V gene (reference sequence). Trimming pared 1 base from V and 4 bases from J, leaving 11 bases between. CDR3 amino acids: CASSLVGENKNIQYF. The CDR3 DNA reads as TGTGCCAGCAGCTTAGTTGGGGAGAATAAAAACATTCAGTACTTC.

The chain employs TRBV28 and TRBJ2-1; 7 bases map to TRBD1. V lost 3 bases, J lost 6 bases, and 5 bases stayed unmatched. This CDR3 spans 14 amino acids. Germline CDR1 reads MDHEN; CDR2 reads SYDVKM. The CDR3 protein is CASSFRDRSNEQFF. The DNA for the CDR3 is TGTGCCAGCAGTTTCCGGGACAGATCCAATGAGCAGTTCTTC.

The V and J genes are TRBV28 and TRBJ1-2, with a weak D call TRBD1 (5 bases). Deletions cut 6 bases from V and 6 bases from J, with 23 bases between. The CDR3 runs 16 residues. Per germline, CDR1 MDHEN and CDR2 SYDVKM. The CDR3 protein is CASSTPPGRGRNGYTF. DNA of the CDR3: TGTGCCAGCAGCACGCCCCCCGGGAGGGGAAGGAATGGCTACACCTTC.

To note about this clone: One end of the junction is discordant with germline, which a read error may explain. The rearrangement joins TRBV7-9 to TRBJ2-1; TRBD1 matches 7 bases. The CDR3 contains 15 residues. Germline loops: CDR1 SEHNR, CDR2 FQNEAQ (reference sequence). This CDR3 reads CSSSSVQGILNEQFF. The CDR3, as DNA: TGTTCCAGCAGCTCCGTACAGGGGATCCTCAATGAGCAGTTCTTC.

The J gene is TRBJ2-3, the V gene TRBV9; the D gene is possibly TRBD2 (7 bases). The germline V gene has CDR1 SGDLS and CDR2 YYNGEE. The V end was cut by 3 bases, the J end by 2 bases, with 10 bases between. The length of the CDR3 is 14 residues. The CDR3 DNA reads as TGTGCCAGCAGCGGGGGGGGGCCCACAGATACGCAGTATTTT. It is translated as CASSGGGPTDTQYF.

This clone showed up just a few times. J is TRBJ2-3 and V is TRBV9; 8 nucleotides align to TRBD2. Trimming removed 0 bases from V and 6 bases from J; junction bases left unmatched: 9. CDR1 and CDR2 from the germline V gene are SGDLS and YYNGEE. This CDR3 has 16 residues. The DNA of the CDR3 is TGTGCCAGCAGCGTAGGAGGACTAGCAGAATTGGATACGCAGTATTTT. Translating gives CASSVGGLAELDTQYF.

This rearrangement joins TRBV5-1 to TRBJ1-1, with D possibly TRBD1 on 6 matching bases. The length of the CDR3 is 16 residues. Germline assignment: CDR1 SGHRS and CDR2 YFSETQ. The V gene lost 4 bases and the J gene lost 4 bases, with 20 bases spanning the gap. The CDR3 protein is CASSPLSQGQGTEAFF. Here the CDR3 DNA reads TGCGCCAGCAGCCCTTTATCGCAGGGGCAGGGCACTGAAGCTTTCTTT.

This clone was seen once. At one of its ends the junction is not consistent with the germline gene, which may arise from a read error. The chain joins TRBV28 to TRBJ2-7, with TRBD1 matching over 10 bases. Germline V CDR1 and CDR2: MDHEN, SYDVKM. The length of the CDR3 is 16 residues. The CDR3 loop reads CASSIRDRGFGYAQYF. The CDR3 bases are TGTGCCAGCAGTATCCGGGACAGGGGTTTCGGCTACGCGCAGTACTTC.

The gene calls are TRBV5-1 and TRBJ2-7; 7 bases agree with TRBD2. The junction had 7 bases not matched to a gene; V was cut back by 0 bases and J by 4 bases. The CDR3 covers 15 residues. Germline CDR1 SGHRS, CDR2 YFSETQ. DNA for the CDR3: TGCGCCAGCAGCTTGGTGGGGAGGGGAGGATACGAGCAGTACTTC. Translated, it gives CASSLVGRGGYEQYF.

The chain has TRBV7-3 and TRBJ2-2, with D perhaps matching TRBD1 (7 bases). Germline assignment: CDR1 SGHTA and CDR2 FQGTGA. The ends were cut back, 2 bases at V and 4 bases at J, with 11 bases in the middle. The CDR3 spans 15 residues. For the CDR3, the DNA is TGTGCCAGCAGCTTAGGAGGGGGCGGCACCGGGGAGCTGTTTTTT. It yields the protein CASSLGGGGTGELFF.

This clone was seen only once. This rearrangement joins TRBV11-2 to TRBJ2-1; 13 nucleotides align to TRBD2. Germline values: CDR1 SGHAT, CDR2 FQNNGV. The CDR3 consists of 15 residues. The trim removed 4 bases at V and 8 bases at J, leaving 5 bases unmatched. This CDR3 reads CASSSTSGRADEQFF. Written as DNA, the CDR3 is TGTGCCAGCAGCTCAACTAGCGGGAGGGCCGATGAGCAGTTCTTC.

In its sample, this clone was seen a few times. V is TRBV2 and J is TRBJ1-5; 8 bases map to TRBD1. J gave up 6 bases and V 5 bases, and 6 bases lay outside the gene matches. Per germline, CDR1 SNHLY and CDR2 FYNNEI. This CDR3 has 14 residues. The CDR3 DNA sequence: TGTGCCAGCAGTCCCCAGGGGGCTGGTCAGCCCCAGCATTTT. Protein: CASSPQGAGQPQHF. The whole variable domain, filled in from reference TRBV2 and TRBJ1-5, reads EPEVTQTPSHQVTQMGQEVILRCVPISNHLYFYWYRQILGQKVEFLVSFYNNEISEKSEIFDDQFSVERPDGSNFTLKIRSTKLEDSAMYFCASSPQGAGQPQHFGDGTRLSIL.

This clone was picked up one time. The V and J genes are TRBV30 and TRBJ2-7, with 10 nucleotides matching TRBD2. The CDR3 totals 17 residues. Germline loops: CDR1 GTSNPN, CDR2 SVGIG (reference sequence). Losses at the gene ends were 4 bases for V and 1 base for J; bases not matched to a gene: 13. This CDR3 is CAWTPRPGTSVSYEQYF. CDR3 nucleotides: TGTGCCTGGACCCCCCGGCCGGGGACTAGCGTGTCCTACGAGCAGTACTTC.

For the CDR3, the DNA is TGTGCCAGTCGATCCTTTACTCAAGAGACCCAGTACTTC. Amino acids: CASRSFTQETQYF. This chain links TRBV28 with TRBJ2-5; D is uncertain. The germline CDR1 and CDR2 sequences are MDHEN and SYDVKM. V lost 9 bases and J 2 bases, leaving 13 bases between the germline ends. The CDR3 sequence is 13 residues long.

This chain uses TRBV2 with TRBJ1-1; D might be TRBD1 (5 bases). Germline assignment: CDR1 SNHLY and CDR2 FYNNEI. Trimming left V 2 bases short and J 4 bases short, with 8 bases between. The CDR3 spans 13 residues. CDR3 sequence reads: CASSEHGGTEAFF. In DNA form, the CDR3 reads TGTGCCAGCAGTGAACACGGGGGCACTGAAGCTTTCTTT.

This sequence joins TRBV6-1 and TRBJ1-5, with 9 bases fitting TRBD1. Germline V gives CDR1 MNHNS, CDR2 SASEGT. The CDR3 consists of 14 residues. Losses at the gene ends were 6 bases for V and 5 bases for J; bases not matched to a gene: 5. For the CDR3, the DNA is TGTGCCAGCAGCCCTCGACAGGGGGATCAGCCCCAGCATTTT. Protein sequence: CASSPRQGDQPQHF.

The V call is TRBV30, the J call TRBJ2-1; 8 bases are a match to TRBD2. From germline, CDR1 is GTSNPN and CDR2 SVGIG (reference sequence). CDR3 length equals 15 residues. The ends lost 0 bases at V and 4 bases at J; junction bases unmatched: 5. CDR3 nucleotides: TGTGCCTGGAGTGTAATAGGGACTAGATACAATGAGCAGTTCTTC. This translates into CAWSVIGTRYNEQFF.

V and J are TRBV5-4 and TRBJ2-3; TRBD2 is a possible D gene (5 bases). The V end was cut by 0 bases, the J end by 5 bases, with 13 bases between. The CDR3 extends over 15 amino acids. From germline, CDR1 is SGHNT and CDR2 YYREEE (reference sequence). The CDR3 bases are TGTGCCAGCAGCTTGGGGGGTCAGGCGGGAGATACGCAGTATTTT. This encodes CASSLGGQAGDTQYF.

This chain connects TRBV5-1 to TRBJ1-4, with 7 nucleotides matching TRBD1. The CDR3 extends over 15 amino acids. Germline V gives CDR1 SGHRS, CDR2 YFSETQ. The trim removed 0 bases at V and 5 bases at J, leaving 4 bases unmatched. The CDR3 DNA follows: TGCGCCAGCAGCTTGGCCGGGACAGAAAATGAAAAACTGTTTTTT. Its protein product is CASSLAGTENEKLFF.

This clone came up a few times. The V gene is TRBV5-8, the J gene TRBJ2-4; the D gene is possibly TRBD2 (5 bases). This CDR3 has 16 residues. V was pared by 6 bases and J by 4 bases, with 20 bases between. The germline V gene has CDR1 SGHTS and CDR2 YDEGEE. Here the CDR3 reads CASIDPGRGKKNIQYF. DNA of the CDR3: TGTGCCAGCATCGATCCAGGCAGAGGGAAGAAAAACATTCAGTACTTC.

This CDR3 is CASSLASLSTDTQYF. The CDR3 DNA is TGCGCCAGCAGCTTGGCTAGCCTTAGCACAGATACGCAGTATTTT. V is TRBV5-1 and J is TRBJ2-3; possibly TRBD2 for D (5 bases). This CDR3 is built from 15 residues. The germline CDR1 and CDR2 sequences are SGHRS and YFSETQ. V was shortened by 0 bases and J by 0 bases, with 8 bases between the two germline ends.